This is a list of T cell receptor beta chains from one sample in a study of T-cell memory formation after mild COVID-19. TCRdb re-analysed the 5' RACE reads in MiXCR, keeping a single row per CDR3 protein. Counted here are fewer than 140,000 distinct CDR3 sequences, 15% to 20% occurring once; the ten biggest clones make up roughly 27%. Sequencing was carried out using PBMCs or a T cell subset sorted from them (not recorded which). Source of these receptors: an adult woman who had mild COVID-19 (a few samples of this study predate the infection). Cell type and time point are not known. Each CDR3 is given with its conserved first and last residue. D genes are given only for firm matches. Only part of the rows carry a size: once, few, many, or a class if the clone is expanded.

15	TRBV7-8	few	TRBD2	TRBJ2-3	CASSPPGLAIDTQYF	TGTGCCAGCAGCCCACCGGGACTAGCGATTGATACGCAGTATTTT
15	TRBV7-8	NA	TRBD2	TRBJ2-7	CASSLLAGDSDEQYF	TGTGCCAGCAGCTTACTAGCGGGAGACTCAGACGAGCAGTACTTC
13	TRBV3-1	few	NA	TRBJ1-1	CASSFFLGTEAFF	TGTGCCAGCAGCTTCTTTCTAGGGACTGAAGCTTTCTTT
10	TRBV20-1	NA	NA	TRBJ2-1	CSVYYNEQFF	TGCAGTGTGTACTACAATGAGCAGTTCTTC
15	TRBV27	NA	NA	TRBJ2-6	CASSLGTSGANVLTF	TGTGCCAGCAGCCTCGGTACGTCTGGGGCCAACGTCCTGACTTTC
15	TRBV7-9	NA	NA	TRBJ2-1	CASSLEAGYLGEQFF	TGTGCCAGCAGCTTAGAGGCGGGCTACTTGGGTGAGCAGTTCTTC
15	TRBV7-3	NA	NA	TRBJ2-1	CASSLTDSSYNEQFF	TGTGCCAGCAGCTTAACAGACTCCTCCTACAATGAGCAGTTCTTC
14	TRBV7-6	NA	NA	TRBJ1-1	CASSFGGTNTEAFF	TGTGCCAGCAGCTTTGGGGGAACGAACACTGAAGCTTTCTTT
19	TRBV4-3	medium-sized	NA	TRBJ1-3	CASSQDRSPGWGSGNTIYF	TGCGCCAGCAGCCAAGATCGATCGCCGGGGTGGGGCTCTGGAAACACCATATATTTT
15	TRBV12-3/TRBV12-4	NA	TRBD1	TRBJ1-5	CASSLWAGGVQPQHF	TGTGCCAGCAGTTTATGGGCAGGGGGCGTTCAGCCCCAGCATTTT
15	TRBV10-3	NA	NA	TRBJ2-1	CAISEAGLPYNEQFF	TGTGCCATCAGTGAGGCAGGACTACCATACAATGAGCAGTTCTTC
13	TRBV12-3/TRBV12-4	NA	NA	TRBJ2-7	CASSIRTDRVQYF	TGTGCCAGCAGTATTAGGACAGACCGAGTGCAGTACTTC
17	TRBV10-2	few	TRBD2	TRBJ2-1	CATAGRYGTSGANEQFF	TGCGCCACCGCGGGGCGTTACGGGACTAGCGGGGCCAATGAGCAGTTCTTC
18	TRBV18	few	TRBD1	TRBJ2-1	CASSPFSEGGSYYNEQFF	TGTGCCAGCTCACCCTTTTCTGAAGGGGGCTCGTACTACAATGAGCAGTTCTTC
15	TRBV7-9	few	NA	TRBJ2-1	CASSLVTATYNEQFF	TGTGCCAGCAGCTTAGTCACCGCCACCTACAATGAGCAGTTCTTC
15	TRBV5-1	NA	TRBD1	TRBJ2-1	CASSSGTGGLDEQFF	TGCGCCAGCAGCTCCGGGACAGGGGGCTTGGATGAGCAGTTCTTC
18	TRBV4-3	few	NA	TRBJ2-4	CASSPSSTDRTLKNIQYF	TGCGCCAGCAGCCCATCTTCAACCGACAGGACCCTCAAAAACATTCAGTACTTC